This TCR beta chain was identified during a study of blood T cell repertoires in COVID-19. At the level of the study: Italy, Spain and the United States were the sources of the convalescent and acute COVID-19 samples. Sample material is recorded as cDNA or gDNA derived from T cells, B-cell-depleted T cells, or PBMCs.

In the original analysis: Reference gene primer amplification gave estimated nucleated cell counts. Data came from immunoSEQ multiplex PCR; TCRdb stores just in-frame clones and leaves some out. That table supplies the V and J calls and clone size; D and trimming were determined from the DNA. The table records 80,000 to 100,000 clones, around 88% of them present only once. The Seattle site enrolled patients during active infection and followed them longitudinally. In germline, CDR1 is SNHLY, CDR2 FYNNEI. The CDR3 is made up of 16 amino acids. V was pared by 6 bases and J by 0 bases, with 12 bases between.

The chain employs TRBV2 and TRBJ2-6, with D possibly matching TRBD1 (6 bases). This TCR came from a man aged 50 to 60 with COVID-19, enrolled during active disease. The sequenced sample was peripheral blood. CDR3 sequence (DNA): TGTGCCAGCAGAACGGACAGTTTCTCTGGGGCCAACGTCCTGACTTTC. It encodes CASRTDSFSGANVLTF.